These T cell receptor beta chains were read from a single sample in a study of blood T cell repertoires in COVID-19. TCRdb's table, derived via immunoSEQ multiplex PCR, lists solely in-frame clones and lacks some. The top ten hold under 5% of the sample, which has fewer than 200,000 clones, 90% to 95% seen once. The material sequenced was peripheral blood. The receptors derive from a woman between 50 and 59 years old with acute or convalescent COVID-19. CDR3s include the opening cysteine and the closing phenylalanine or tryptophan. A D gene is named only where the DNA matches it firmly. Clone size is given for some rows only: seen once, a few or many times, or a class if the clone is expanded.

>few|NA|TRBV3-1/TRBV3-2|12|TRBJ1-1
CASSQGALEAFF
TGTGCCAGCAGCCAGGGGGCTCTTGAAGCTTTCTTT
>once|NA|TRBV7-9|16|TRBJ1-3
CASSLERRLSGNTIYF
TGTGCCAGCAGCTTAGAACGGCGGCTATCTGGAAACACCATATATTTT
>NA|NA|TRBV20-1|11|TRBJ2-7
CSVLWGDEQYF
TGCAGTGTACTCTGGGGGGACGAGCAGTACTTC
>once|NA|TRBV29-1|11|TRBJ2-2
CSVPFSGELFF
TGCAGCGTCCCATTTAGCGGGGAGCTGTTTTTT
>NA|TRBD1|TRBV4-1|15|TRBJ1-5
CASSQGLQGNQPQHF
TGCGCCAGCAGCCAAGGTTTACAGGGGAATCAGCCCCAGCATTTT
>once|TRBD1|TRBV13|13|TRBJ1-1
CASRPLQGSEAFF
TGTGCCAGCAGACCGCTACAGGGGAGTGAAGCTTTCTTT
>NA|NA|TRBV18|18|TRBJ2-3
CASSPVVGTRTSTDTQYF
TGTGCCAGCTCACCAGTCGTTGGGACACGGACTAGCACAGATACGCAGTATTTT
>NA|NA|TRBV6-5|14|TRBJ1-2
CATTEPSLNYGYTF
TGTGCCACGACAGAACCTTCCCTAAACTATGGCTACACCTTC
>NA|TRBD1|TRBV30|14|TRBJ2-7
CAWNDRGYSYEQYF
TGTGCCTGGAATGACAGGGGATATTCCTACGAGCAGTACTTC
>NA|NA|TRBV4-2|12|TRBJ1-6
CASSSAREPLHF
TGTGCCAGCAGCTCAGCCAGGGAACCCCTCCACTTT
>NA|NA|TRBV19|12|TRBJ2-5
CASSIAGETQYF
TGTGCCAGTAGTATCGCCGGAGAGACCCAGTACTTC
>NA|TRBD1|TRBV6-5|14|TRBJ1-1
CASSSGQVPRGAFF
TGTGCCAGCAGTTCCGGACAGGTGCCGCGGGGCGCTTTCTTT
>NA|NA|TRBV19|15|TRBJ2-3
CASSIVRSSTDTQYF
TGTGCCAGTAGTATAGTCAGATCTAGCACAGATACGCAGTATTTT
>NA|TRBD2|TRBV10-3|17|TRBJ2-1
CAISRALTSGRADEQFF
TGTGCCATCAGTCGCGCTCTGACTAGCGGGAGGGCCGATGAGCAGTTCTTC
>NA|TRBD2|TRBV29-1|14|TRBJ2-1
CSSAGVLTQREQFF
TGCAGCTCTGCGGGGGTATTAACCCAGAGGGAGCAGTTCTTC
>NA|NA|TRBV4-3|16|TRBJ2-1
CASSQEVVFRGNEQFF
TGCGCCAGCAGCCAAGAAGTAGTCTTTCGTGGCAATGAGCAGTTCTTC
>NA|TRBD1|TRBV6-2/TRBV6-3|17|TRBJ1-1
CASSYNRDRRQHTEAFF
TGTGCCAGCAGTTATAACCGGGACAGGAGACAACACACTGAAGCTTTCTTT
>NA|NA|TRBV27|14|TRBJ1-2
CASSFGSGDYGYTF
TGTGCCAGCAGTTTTGGTAGCGGGGACTATGGCTACACCTTC
>NA|TRBD1|TRBV19|14|TRBJ2-3
CASSLGQDPDTQYF
TGTGCCAGTAGTCTCGGACAGGACCCAGATACGCAGTATTTT
>NA|TRBD2|TRBV24-1|13|TRBJ2-7
CATSDWRGVEQYF
TGTGCCACCTCCGATTGGCGGGGGGTCGAGCAGTACTTC
>NA|NA|TRBV24-1|14|TRBJ1-5
CATSYPGDNQPQHF
TGTGCCACCAGTTACCCAGGGGACAATCAGCCCCAGCATTTT
>once|NA|TRBV3-1/TRBV3-2|11|TRBJ1-3
CASSQADTIYF
TGTGCCAGCAGCCAAGCTGACACCATATATTTT
>NA|NA|TRBV27|15|TRBJ1-1
CASSLAPGRDTEAFF
TGTGCCAGCAGTCTAGCCCCCGGGCGGGACACTGAAGCTTTCTTT
>NA|TRBD2|TRBV4-3|14|TRBJ2-1
CASSQGVRGNEQFF
TGCGCCAGCAGCCAAGGGGTGCGGGGGAACGAGCAGTTCTTC
>NA|NA|TRBV29-1|14|TRBJ2-7
CSVGAPTASYEQYF
TGCAGCGTTGGGGCCCCCACAGCATCCTACGAGCAGTACTTC
>NA|TRBD1|TRBV5-1|16|TRBJ1-2
CASSHRQGSSSLGYTF
TGCGCCAGCAGCCATCGACAGGGCTCCTCATCCTTGGGCTACACCTTC
>NA|NA|TRBV6-5|14|TRBJ1-4
CASSPDRSNEKLFF
TGTGCCAGCAGTCCCGACAGGAGTAATGAAAAACTGTTTTTT
>NA|NA|TRBV7-2|16|TRBJ2-6
CASTRQPTSGANVLTF
TGTGCCAGCACCCGACAACCTACCTCTGGGGCCAACGTCCTGACTTTC
>NA|TRBD2|TRBV18|14|TRBJ2-3
CASSRTSDTDTQYF
TGTGCCAGCTCCCGGACTAGCGACACAGATACGCAGTATTTT
>NA|TRBD1|TRBV14|15|TRBJ1-1
CASSHRDRGNTEAFF
TGTGCCAGCAGCCATAGGGACAGGGGTAACACTGAAGCTTTCTTT
>NA|TRBD1|TRBV25-1|14|TRBJ2-7
CASSKGQGASEQYF
TGTGCCAGCAGTAAGGGACAGGGGGCGAGCGAGCAGTACTTC
>NA|TRBD2|TRBV7-2|15|TRBJ2-1
CASSFGGSIYNEQFF
TGTGCCAGCAGCTTCGGCGGGAGCATCTACAATGAGCAGTTCTTC
>NA|NA|TRBV6-1|16|TRBJ1-1
CASSELWAPLNTEAFF
TGTGCCAGCAGTGAATTATGGGCTCCCCTGAACACTGAAGCTTTCTTT
>NA|NA|TRBV12-3/TRBV12-4|12|TRBJ1-2
CASSLRGFGYTF
TGTGCCAGCAGTTTAAGGGGGTTTGGCTACACCTTC
>NA|NA|TRBV10-3|14|TRBJ2-5
CAILWNRDQETQYF
TGTGCCATCCTCTGGAACAGGGACCAAGAGACCCAGTACTTC
>NA|TRBD1|TRBV10-3|16|TRBJ2-2
CAISESGQVLTGELFF
TGTGCCATCAGTGAGTCTGGACAGGTTCTCACCGGGGAGCTGTTTTTT
>NA|NA|TRBV14|17|TRBJ1-2
CASSQWFFRGTNYGYTF
TGTGCCAGCAGCCAATGGTTCTTTCGGGGGACTAACTATGGCTACACCTTC
>NA|TRBD1|TRBV11-2|17|TRBJ1-1
CASTRTGGEFWGTEAFF
TGTGCCAGCACCCGTACAGGGGGCGAGTTTTGGGGCACTGAAGCTTTCTTT
>NA|NA|TRBV10-3|12|TRBJ2-7
CAISPDRSEQYF
TGTGCCATCAGTCCCGACAGGAGCGAGCAGTACTTC
>NA|NA|TRBV12-3/TRBV12-4|12|TRBJ1-1
CASSYKNTEAFF
TGTGCCAGCAGTTACAAGAACACTGAAGCTTTCTTT
>NA|NA|TRBV5-1|12|TRBJ2-7
CASSLTTYEQYF
TGCGCCAGCAGCTTAACGACTTACGAGCAGTACTTC
>NA|NA|TRBV13|14|TRBJ2-7
CASSHPRGSYEQYF
TGTGCCAGCAGCCACCCGCGGGGAAGCTACGAGCAGTACTTC
>NA|TRBD1|TRBV4-3|14|TRBJ2-5
CASSQDTGGETQYF
TGCGCCAGCAGCCAAGATACAGGGGGAGAGACCCAGTACTTC
>NA|NA|TRBV6-5|15|TRBJ2-3
CASSTTRGSTDTQYF
TGTGCCAGCAGTACGACTCGGGGTAGCACAGATACGCAGTATTTT
>once|TRBD1|TRBV7-2|16|TRBJ1-4
CASSSYEGGGTEKLFF
TGTGCCAGCAGCTCCTATGAAGGGGGCGGGACCGAAAAACTGTTTTTT
>NA|NA|TRBV28|14|TRBJ1-2
CASSPLMEGYGYTF
TGTGCCAGCAGTCCTCTTATGGAGGGCTATGGCTACACCTTC
>NA|NA|TRBV28|14|TRBJ1-5
CASSLFRGSQPQHF
TGTGCCAGCAGTTTATTCAGGGGCAGTCAGCCCCAGCATTTT
>NA|NA|TRBV7-9|18|TRBJ2-4
CASSLITTRPGAKNIQYF
TGTGCCAGCAGCTTAATCACTACCCGCCCGGGGGCCAAAAACATTCAGTACTTC
>NA|NA|TRBV5-6|18|TRBJ2-3
CASSLTLGTRASTDTQYF
TGTGCCAGCAGCTTGACTCTAGGGACACGTGCTAGCACAGATACGCAGTATTTT
>NA|TRBD1|TRBV27|14|TRBJ1-1
CASSFDRAHTEAFF
TGTGCCAGCAGTTTCGACAGGGCTCACACTGAAGCTTTCTTT
>NA|TRBD1|TRBV5-3|17|TRBJ1-2
CARSLGQGRPCRYGYTF
TGTGCCAGAAGCTTGGGACAGGGGAGGCCGTGCCGGTATGGCTACACCTTC
>NA|NA|TRBV3-1/TRBV3-2|14|TRBJ1-2
CASSQEAGFHGYTF
TGTGCCAGCAGCCAAGAGGCAGGGTTCCATGGCTACACCTTC
>NA|TRBD1|TRBV27|15|TRBJ2-7
CASSSTRTGTNEQYF
TGTGCCAGCAGTTCGACACGGACAGGGACCAACGAGCAGTACTTC